This T cell receptor beta chain derives from a study of beta chain features in type 1 diabetes. Across the whole study: Healthy donors and patients had similar age, gender and cell yields.

This clone was seen a few times. Its antigen remains unidentified. Whole-study findings and limits: All four CD4+ subsets from Type 1 diabetes patients carried moderately but significantly shorter TCRB CDR3s.

The investigators reverse transcribed all of the isolated RNA, so they sequenced expressed TCRB transcripts. Reads from naive, central memory and regulatory T cell samples averaged approximately 3.7 million. TCRdb's table, derived via immunoSEQ multiplex PCR, lists solely in-frame clones and lacks some. The sample consists of 400,000 or so clones, over 10% of them appearing once. CD4+ naive, central memory, regulatory and stem cell-like memory cells were sorted via CD45RO/CCR7/CD25/CD127/CD95/CD27. V gave up 0 bases and J gave up 2 bases, with 11 bases separating them. This CDR3 is 15 amino acids long. Germline assignment: CDR1 LGHNA and CDR2 YSLEER.

The receptor's source is a young woman with type 1 diabetes. The chain links TRBV4-3 to TRBJ2-7; tentatively, D is TRBD1 (6 bases). Sequencing used naive CD4+ T cells from blood. The CDR3 protein is CASSQEYPGAYEQYF. Written as DNA, the CDR3 is TGCGCCAGCAGCCAAGAATACCCAGGGGCCTACGAGCAGTACTTC.